These T cell receptor beta chains were read from a single sample in a study of T cells in Graves' hyperthyroidism and ophthalmopathy. One entry per CDR3 protein, called by TCRdb with MiXCR from the multiplex PCR reads. The sample records more than 650,000 distinct CDR3 sequences, about 14% being singletons. Input material: blood. These receptors were obtained from a woman between 18 and 29 years old with Graves' hyperthyroidism. The CDR3 runs from the conserved cysteine through the conserved F or W.

v_call	cdr3_aa
TRBV6-1	CASSLPGQGSPYEQYF
TRBV27	CASSFTGNYGYTF
TRBV9	CASSVGISAYYGYTF
TRBV2	CASRRTQSSGNTIYF
TRBV15	CATRRAGDTGELFF
TRBV20-1	CSATSDRLKETQYF
TRBV18	CASSPQREVTGELFF
TRBV19	CASSAGYQPQHF
TRBV6-2/TRBV6-3	CASSYSAAISGELFF
TRBV5-8	CASSPGQGSLETQYF
TRBV29-1	CSVESPGSPYNEQFF
TRBV6-5	CASSYSITGNYGYTF
TRBV24-1	CATSDSQGREFGTQYF